The entry below describes one TCR beta chain. The CDR3 consists of 17 residues. The germline gives CDR1 SGHVS, CDR2 FNYEAQ. The V segment lost 4 bases and the J segment 0 bases; nucleotides outside the gene matches: 5. This sample was taken from a study of CD8+CD57+ T cells in acquired aplastic anemia. Study-wide context: Isolated CD4+ and CD8+ cells, once sorted, yielded DNA averaging roughly 3.4 ug.

It was genomic DNA that served as the template for profiling TCR beta VDJ and CDR3. Via MiXCR, TCRdb re-called the reads, giving one row per CDR3 protein. The profile shows about 160,000 distinct CDR3 sequences, roughly 43% of them singletons. Previously, flow cytometry had revealed CD8+CD57+ cell expansion in the patients chosen for sequencing. Acquired aplastic anemia of severe grade affected all patients. None of the patients had been given any therapy when their blood was sampled. Sequenced input: sorted CD4+, CD8+, or CD8+CD57+ T cells (not recorded which) from PBMCs. This TCR was sampled from a human donor with aplastic anemia. This chain uses TRBV7-6 with TRBJ2-6, with 8 bases matching TRBD2. The CDR3 DNA sequence: TGTGCCAGCAGCTCCACAGCGGGAGTCTCTGGGGCCAACGTCCTGACTTTC. Protein: CASSSTAGVSGANVLTF.